This TCR beta chain was recovered during a study of long-term antiretroviral therapy in people with HIV. About the research overall: Earliest sampling preceded the 2015 immediate-ART recommendation by about a decade. Study conclusions and caveats: In the period from the mid-2000s to the late 2010s, blood was collected, possibly under older ART regimens. ART was followed by higher diversity that remained below transplant donor controls.

Researchers ran immunoSEQ v3.0 at survey level. Produced via immunoSEQ multiplex PCR; TCRdb's table is partial and in-frame only. The sample lists 25,000 to 35,000 clones, 85% to 95% seen once, with 2.5% to 3.5% in the top ten. The V end lost 0 bases, the J end lost 8 bases, and 17 bases lay between the germline ends. This CDR3 is 15 amino acids long. Per the germline V gene, CDR1 is SGHRS and CDR2 is YFSETQ. In regard to this clone: The antigen remains unidentified.

This sequence originates from a middle-aged man with HIV. The rearrangement joins TRBV5-1 to TRBJ1-2; TRBD1 is a possible D gene (6 bases). The input for sequencing was unsorted PBMCs, taken around 7.4 years after starting antiretroviral therapy. The CDR3 sequence: CASSLAWTALTGYTF. CDR3 bases: TGCGCCAGCAGCTTGGCCTGGACAGCCCTTACCGGCTACACCTTC.